This T cell receptor (beta chain) was sequenced for a study of CD8 T cells in ankylosing spondylitis. Study results and limitations: Clones tied to disease were said to be significantly enriched in matched ankylosing spondylitis synovial fluid.

TCRdb redid the calling of the 5' RACE reads with MiXCR, one entry per CDR3 protein. The repertoire holds hundreds of thousands of distinct CDR3 sequences, with around 18% as singletons. This clonotype was seen at least ten times. Antigen specificity is unknown. The CDR3 covers 14 residues. Trimming cost V 4 bases and J 5 bases, with 15 bases left between them. Germline V lookup: CDR1 SGHRS, CDR2 YFSETQ. The chain carries TRBV5-1 and TRBJ1-1; no definite D call. The specimen sequenced was blood, either unsorted or a sorted T cell fraction (not recorded which). This TCR derives from a male donor with ankylosing spondylitis or in good health (not recorded which). CDR3 coding DNA: TGCGCCAGCAGCCCCGGTCCCGTTGTTACTGAAGCTTTCTTT. Amino acids: CASSPGPVVTEAFF.